The clone carrying this T cell receptor beta chain was picked up many times. Its antigen remains unknown. The entry originates in a study of metastatic and nonmetastatic thyroid tumors. Trimming removed 6 bases from V and 9 bases from J, with 27 bases in between. The germline V gene encodes CDR1 SNHLY and CDR2 FYNNEI. The CDR3 spans 17 residues. Whole-study results and caveats: It was reportedly found that TCR beta diversity was significantly higher in malignant thyroid tumors than in benign nodules, a difference seen in both blood and tumor samples.

Treatment of any kind had been given to no patient before thyroid surgery. Per the authors' pipeline: The distant-metastasis classifier for papillary thyroid cancer was built from CDR3 differences across clinicopathological groups. MiXCR re-clonotyped the PCR reads for TCRdb. In this record, the V and J calls reflect TCRdb's handling and not the investigators' own analysis. The sample includes 24,000 or so clones, 10% to 15% seen only once; the top ten take about 5.3%. The chain is built from TRBV2 and TRBJ2-1, with D possibly called TRBD1 or TRBD2 (8 bases each). The receptor's source is a female donor with papillary thyroid cancer or a benign thyroid nodule (not recorded which). Some clones in this sample may be carry-over from other donors' samples. The sample taken for sequencing was blood. CDR3 region: CASRAQGARLAMGEQFF. DNA of the CDR3: TGTGCCAGCAGAGCTCAGGGGGCGAGACTAGCGATGGGTGAGCAGTTCTTC.